This TCR beta chain was found in a study of T cell responses to AZD1222 COVID-19 vaccine (dated by TCRdb to about 2021). Regarding the research as a whole: A total of about 230 trial participants underwent TCR sequencing, of whom 207 received two doses of AZD1222 and about 25 received two doses of the MenACWY control vaccine. Trial participants were enrolled by age into 18-55, 56-69 and 70-plus year subgroups, with roughly 160, 29 and 62 TCR-sequenced participants respectively.

Overall study outcomes, separate from this receptor: After two AZD1222 doses, both the breadth and the depth of spike-specific TCRs were significantly higher than at day 0 and than in MenACWY recipients. Vaccine-associated CD4 TCRs spanned the whole spike protein, with dominant responses in regions 160-218 and 743-854. Only 5 to 7 AZD1222 recipients were SARS-CoV-2 seropositive at baseline, limiting conclusions about previously exposed vaccinees. Reportedly, close to half of the unique spike-specific TCRs recognized epitopes lying outside the regions that are mutated in the B.1.351 and B.1.1.7 variants. No day 14 peak-response samples were available, so repertoires were characterized only after the peak T cell response. In the small 56-69-year group, the increase in depth fell short of significance, most likely because of low power. Most participants were white British and females outnumbered males, and the authors suggested that clonal diversity may have been underestimated.

The junction shows trimming of 3 bases on V and 9 bases on J, plus 12 bases between the germline ends. For CDR1 and CDR2, the germline V gene lists SGHTA and FQGTGA. From its cysteine to its phenylalanine, the CDR3 spans 13 amino acids. Only the CDR3 DNA is retained, 39 bases long and in frame from the first base. As for this clone: Its antigen specificity is not known. Base qualities are missing; no much larger clone stands one base away.

Per the publication, the time point label means: about 28 days (+/-7) after the second vaccine dose. The treatment or condition label here, explained by the study, means: meningococcal conjugate vaccine given as trial control. Samples from vaccinated people were obtained from the UK trials COV001 and COV002, which included a single-blind randomized controlled phase 2/3 trial of AZD1222 (ChAdOx1 nCoV-19) in healthy adults. For TCRbeta chain sequencing, PBMC samples from trial participants were taken at day 0 and at day 28 after the second dose. The CDR3 regions of human TCRbeta chains were analyzed by immunosequencing. As for how the authors treated the data: TCRs in the repertoires were matched against a reference library of SARS-CoV-2-specific TCRs that had been generated with the MIRA antigen-specificity platform. Breadth was defined as the fraction of unique TCRs that were SARS-CoV-2-associated, and depth was defined as the fraction of total T cells that were SARS-CoV-2-associated. Using the MIRA data, each spike-specific TCR was mapped to the spike region that the TCR reacts to and placed in a CD4 or CD8 class. Log10-transformed breadth and depth values were compared by one-way ANOVA with Sidak's multiple comparisons tests. The table comes from immuneACCESS by way of TCRdb, which keeps in-frame sequences with V and J called. Part of the clones is missing from these tables; in studies checked, under half for an unresolved V gene and the rest for unknown reasons. V, J and clone size reflect that table, while D and trimming were determined from the DNA. The sample table shows roughly 200,000 clones, and more than 80% are seen once. The ten largest clones represent less than 4% of the sample.

The sequences come from peripheral blood, collected 28 days after the second dose of the MenACWY control vaccine. The chain is made from TRBV7-3 and TRBJ2-1, with the identity of the D gene unclear. The TCR was taken from an adult who received the MenACWY meningococcal vaccine as a control. The sequence in DNA is TGTGCCAGCAGCTTCCGACGCAAGGGTGAGCAGTTCTTC. Translated, this is CASSFRRKGEQFF.